The sequence of this TCR beta chain was determined in a study of shared clonotypes between healthy human individuals. Regarding the study as a whole: Sampling covered nothing but blood. Tissue TCR repertoires likely differ from those found in blood. Memory subsets had estimated richness that was generally smaller than that of naive subsets.

Only in-frame clones appear in the TCRdb table, and some are missing; sequencing was by immunoSEQ multiplex PCR. The top ten clones hold roughly 0.13% of a sample with approximately 2.4 million clones, about 94% of them seen once. The CDR3 consists of 13 residues. With 4 bases removed from V and 10 bases from J, the gap between germline ends came to 18 bases. Looked up from germline, CDR1 is SGDLS and CDR2 is YYNGEE. Turning to this clone: Antigen: not known.

The sequence was collected from a man between 18 and 35 years old in good health. The source material was naive CD4+ T cells sorted from blood. The subset is: CD45RA+ positively selected. The chain links TRBV9 to TRBJ2-7; D might be TRBD1 or TRBD2, each matching 6 bases. The CDR3, as DNA: TGTGCCAGCAGCTCAACGGGGTACGGGGGCCAGTACTTC. It specifies CASSSTGYGGQYF.